This is a list of T cell receptor beta chains from one sample in a study of T cell repertoires in cytomegalovirus infection. These receptors have no identified antigens. TCRdb reprocessed the reads via MiXCR and lists one record per CDR3 protein. The top ten hold over 12% of the sample, which has around 900,000 distinct CDR3 sequences, more than 25% seen once. Here the sequenced sample was cultured CD8+ T cells from PBMCs, taken from culture after CMV antigen stimulation. The receptors come from a human donor in good health (CMV status not recorded). Some clones in this sample may be carry-over from other donors' samples. CDR3s include the opening cysteine and the closing phenylalanine or tryptophan. A D gene is named only where the DNA matches it firmly. Expanded clones get a size class; other rows say once, few or many, or leave the size out.

>.|TRBJ1-2|TRBV4-1|.
TGCGCCAGCAGCCAAGATCGCGGCAGGTTGGGCTATGGCTACACCTTC
CASSQDRGRLGYGYTF
>few|TRBJ2-3|TRBV7-3|TRBD2
TGTGCCAGCAGCTTGACCGGGACTACTTACGTCCGGACCCTCACAGATACGCAGTATTTT
CASSLTGTTYVRTLTDTQYF
>.|TRBJ1-2|TRBV7-9|.
TGTGCCAGCAGCTCCTCCGGGACGGCTAACTATGGCTACACCTTC
CASSSSGTANYGYTF
>.|TRBJ2-6|TRBV5-8|.
TGTGCCAGCAGCTTGGAGACAAGGGTTGCCAACGTCCTGACTTTC
CASSLETRVANVLTF
>.|TRBJ2-7|TRBV7-9|TRBD1
TGTGCCAGCAGCCTGGGGACAGGTCAGTTCCTCGAGCAGTACTTC
CASSLGTGQFLEQYF
>.|TRBJ2-7|TRBV7-4|.
TGTGCCAACAGCTCCCGGGACTCACCGAACTACGAGCAGTACTTC
CANSSRDSPNYEQYF
>few|TRBJ1-2|TRBV20-1|TRBD1
TGCAGTGCTCAGCCGGGACAGGGCCTTGGCTACACCTTC
CSAQPGQGLGYTF
>many|TRBJ1-1|TRBV7-2|.
TGTGCCAGCACCTTTAACAGGGCAGTAGGAGCTTTCTTT
CASTFNRAVGAFF
>many|TRBJ1-5|TRBV12-5|TRBD1
TGTGCTAGTGACCCGGACAGGGTCGGCAATCAGCCCCAGCATTTT
CASDPDRVGNQPQHF
>few|TRBJ2-5|TRBV7-9|TRBD2
TGTGCCAGCAGCCGATTCAGATTGACTAGCGGGGAAGAGACCCAGTACTTC
CASSRFRLTSGEETQYF
>.|TRBJ1-2|TRBV25-1|TRBD1
TGTGCCAGCAGTGAGTGGGGGACAGGGGATAACTATGGCTACACCTTC
CASSEWGTGDNYGYTF
>.|TRBJ2-1|TRBV7-9|TRBD2
TGTGCCGGCGGGGGACTAGCGGGCAAAGAGCAGTTCTTC
CAGGGLAGKEQFF
>few|TRBJ2-7|TRBV7-6|.
TGTGCCAGCAGCCTCTCAGGGGGGCCCGAGCAGTACTTC
CASSLSGGPEQYF
>few|TRBJ2-5|TRBV6-5|TRBD2
TGTGCCAGCAGTTACTCGAGCGGGACTCTCCAAGAGACCCAGTACTTC
CASSYSSGTLQETQYF
>.|TRBJ1-4|TRBV7-8|TRBD1
TGTGCCAGCAGCTCTTTCACAGGGGAACCGGCAACTAATGAAAAACTGTTTTTT
CASSSFTGEPATNEKLFF
>.|TRBJ1-2|TRBV15|.
TGTGCCACCAGCTCACAGAAAGTTAACTATGGCTACACCTTC
CATSSQKVNYGYTF
>.|TRBJ1-6|TRBV4-3|.
TGCGCCAGCAGCCAAGAACCCGGGGGGCATAATTCACCCCTCCACTTT
CASSQEPGGHNSPLHF
>.|TRBJ1-2|TRBV2|.
TGTGCCAGCAGTGAAGCGCATGGACGGAACTATGGCTACACCTTC
CASSEAHGRNYGYTF
>few|TRBJ2-1|TRBV2|TRBD1
TGTGCCAGCAGTGTCGGGCAGGGGGCTGGGAATGAGCAGTTCTTC
CASSVGQGAGNEQFF
>.|TRBJ2-1|TRBV5-4|.
TGTGCCAGCAGCTTGGAAGCGGACTACATCAATGAGCAGTTCTTC
CASSLEADYINEQFF
>.|TRBJ2-3|TRBV7-9|.
TGTGCCAGCAGCTTCGGCATCAAGCTAGTAAGCACAGATACGCAGTATTTT
CASSFGIKLVSTDTQYF
>once|TRBJ1-2|TRBV6-5|.
TGTGCCAGCAGTCTCTCCCGGGACACTATTATTTTTAACTATGGCTACACCTTC
CASSLSRDTIIFNYGYTF
>few|TRBJ2-2|TRBV28|TRBD1
TGTGCCAGCACTGGGACAGGGGACACCGGGGAGCTGTTTTTT
CASTGTGDTGELFF
>.|TRBJ1-2|TRBV16|.
TGTGCCAGCAGCCAAGGTATAAGTGTAAGACGCGGCTACACCTTC
CASSQGISVRRGYTF
>many|TRBJ2-1|TRBV7-2|.
TGTGCCAGCAGCTTAGCGCGTAGCGGCGACTACAATGAGCAGTTCTTC
CASSLARSGDYNEQFF
>.|TRBJ1-2|TRBV25-1|TRBD1
TGTGCCAGCAGTGGTCTGTTCCCAACCCGAGGAACAGGGGTGTATGGCTACACCTTC
CASSGLFPTRGTGVYGYTF
>.|TRBJ1-6|TRBV19|.
TGTGCCAGTAGTAGCCCCCTCAGGGATTCACCCCTCCACTTT
CASSSPLRDSPLHF
>few|TRBJ2-2|TRBV7-9|.
TGTGCCAGCAGCCCCCCCACGGGACGGATCGGGGAGCTGTTTTTT
CASSPPTGRIGELFF
>.|TRBJ2-2|TRBV23-1|TRBD2
TGCGCCAGCAGTCGGGTAGCGGGGGGATACACCGGGGAGCTGTTTTTT
CASSRVAGGYTGELFF
>.|TRBJ1-5|TRBV4-1|.
TGCGCCAGCAGCCAAGTAATCGACCCGATTCAGCCCCAGCATTTT
CASSQVIDPIQPQHF
>few|TRBJ1-1|TRBV7-6|.
TGTGCCAGCAGCTTAAATCAGGGTTATGCTGAAGCTTTCTTT
CASSLNQGYAEAFF
>few|TRBJ2-5|TRBV2|.
TGTGCCAGCAGGCAGCTGATCCAAGAGACCCAGTACTTC
CASRQLIQETQYF
>.|TRBJ2-3|TRBV29-1|.
TGCAGCGTTGAAAGAGCGACTAGCACAGATACGCAGTATTTT
CSVERATSTDTQYF
>.|TRBJ1-3|TRBV15|.
TGTGCCACCAGCAGAGACAGGGCCAACTCTGGAAACACCATATATTTT
CATSRDRANSGNTIYF
>.|TRBJ2-1|TRBV29-1|TRBD2
TGCAGCGTTGAAGCCGCGACTAGCGGTGTCTACAATGAGCAGTTCTTC
CSVEAATSGVYNEQFF
>few|TRBJ2-1|TRBV11-3|TRBD2
TGTGCCAGCAGCTTAGAGGGGACTAGCGGGGGAGACTACAATGAGCAGTTCTTC
CASSLEGTSGGDYNEQFF
>.|TRBJ1-3|TRBV15|.
TGTGCCACCAGCAGAGATAGAGGGCCTGGAAACACCATATATTTT
CATSRDRGPGNTIYF
>.|TRBJ2-2|TRBV20-1|TRBD1
TGCAGTGCTAGCAGGGGGCCAAACACCGGGGAGCTGTTTTTT
CSASRGPNTGELFF
>.|TRBJ1-5|TRBV19|.
TGTGCCAGTAGTATTTGGTCTGATGACAATCAGCCCCAGCATTTT
CASSIWSDDNQPQHF
>.|TRBJ2-5|TRBV27|TRBD2
TGTGCCAGCAGTTTGTTTCTAGCGGGGGAAGAGACCCAGTACTTC
CASSLFLAGEETQYF
>.|TRBJ1-1|TRBV2|.
TGTGCCAGCAGTGAAACGCGTCAGGGGCGAAAAAGGACTGAAGCTTTCTTT
CASSETRQGRKRTEAFF
>.|TRBJ1-1|TRBV7-3|.
TGTGCCAGCAGCACTATCGGGGACGACACTGAAGCTTTCTTT
CASSTIGDDTEAFF
>few|TRBJ1-2|TRBV6-2/TRBV6-3|.
TGTGCCAGCAGTCTGATACAGGGTCTTTATGGCTACACCTTC
CASSLIQGLYGYTF
>.|TRBJ2-3|TRBV5-4|TRBD2
TGTGCCAGCAGACTTACTAGCGGGGGGCCAGATACGCAGTATTTT
CASRLTSGGPDTQYF
>.|TRBJ1-1|TRBV6-2/TRBV6-3|.
TGTGCCAGCAGGTTGTCAGGGAGGGCCACTGAAGCTTTCTTT
CASRLSGRATEAFF
>many|TRBJ2-1|TRBV7-9|.
TGTGCCAGCAGCTTCGTGGGGGCCACGGAAAACTACAATGAGCAGTTCTTC
CASSFVGATENYNEQFF
>few|TRBJ2-3|TRBV4-1|.
TGCGCCAGCAGCGAAGGCAGCACAGATACGCAGTATTTT
CASSEGSTDTQYF
>.|TRBJ2-2|TRBV10-3|.
TGTGCCATCAGTGAGGTTGCTGGGGCCGGGGAGCTGTTTTTT
CAISEVAGAGELFF
>.|TRBJ1-1|TRBV27|.
TGTGCCAGCAGTTCCCAGGGGTTTGGTACTGAAGCTTTCTTT
CASSSQGFGTEAFF
>.|TRBJ2-3|TRBV19|.
TGTGCCAGTAGGCACGGGGTGGATACGCAGTATTTT
CASRHGVDTQYF
>many|TRBJ2-7|TRBV7-6|.
TGTGCCAGCAGCTTAGGTACAGGTCTTTCCTACGAGCAGTACTTC
CASSLGTGLSYEQYF
>.|TRBJ2-5|TRBV7-9|TRBD2
TGTGCCAGCAGCTTAGCGACTAGCGTCCAAGAGACCCAGTACTTC
CASSLATSVQETQYF
>many|TRBJ2-3|TRBV7-9|.
TGTGCCAGCAGCTTAGTATGGGGGGACTCTAGCACAGATACGCAGTATTTT
CASSLVWGDSSTDTQYF
>.|TRBJ2-1|TRBV4-1|.
TGCGCCAGCAGCCAAGCGACAGGTTCCTACAATGAGCAGTTCTTC
CASSQATGSYNEQFF